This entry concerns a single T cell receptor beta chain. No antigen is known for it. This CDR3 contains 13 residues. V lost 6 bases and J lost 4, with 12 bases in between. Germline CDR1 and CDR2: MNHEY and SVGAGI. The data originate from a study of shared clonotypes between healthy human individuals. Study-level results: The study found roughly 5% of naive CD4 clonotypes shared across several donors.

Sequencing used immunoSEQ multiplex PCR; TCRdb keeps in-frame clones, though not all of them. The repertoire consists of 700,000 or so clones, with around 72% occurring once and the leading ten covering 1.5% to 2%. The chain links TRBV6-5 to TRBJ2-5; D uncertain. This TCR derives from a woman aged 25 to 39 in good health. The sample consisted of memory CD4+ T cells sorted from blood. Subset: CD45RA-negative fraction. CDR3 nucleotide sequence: TGTGCCAGCAGCCGCGCGGTCGGAGAGACCCAGTACTTC. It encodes CASSRAVGETQYF.